The sequence of this TCR beta chain was determined in a study of shared clonotypes between healthy human individuals. Across the study: Three plates were used per donor for CD4 naive, three for CD4 memory, two for CD8 naive and one for CD8 memory.

For every subset, genomic DNA was evenly distributed across several immunoSEQ plates. This table comes from immunoSEQ multiplex PCR, and its TCRdb copy is limited to in-frame clones, with some not included. The table shows over a million clones, with around 95% occurring only once. V lost 3 bases and J lost 6, with 12 bases in between. Germline CDR1 is MNHNS and CDR2 is SASEGT. This CDR3 is 13 amino acids long. CD4+ cells yielded CD45RA+ naive and CD45RA-negative memory subsets. The clonotype was recovered from a young man in good health. V is TRBV6-1 and J is TRBJ2-7; D perhaps matches TRBD1 (6 bases). The source material was naive CD4+ T cells sorted from blood. Subset described: CD45RA+ positively selected. CDR3 sequence: CASSERAGVEQYF. The CDR3 coding sequence is TGTGCCAGCAGTGAGAGGGCAGGGGTCGAGCAGTACTTC.